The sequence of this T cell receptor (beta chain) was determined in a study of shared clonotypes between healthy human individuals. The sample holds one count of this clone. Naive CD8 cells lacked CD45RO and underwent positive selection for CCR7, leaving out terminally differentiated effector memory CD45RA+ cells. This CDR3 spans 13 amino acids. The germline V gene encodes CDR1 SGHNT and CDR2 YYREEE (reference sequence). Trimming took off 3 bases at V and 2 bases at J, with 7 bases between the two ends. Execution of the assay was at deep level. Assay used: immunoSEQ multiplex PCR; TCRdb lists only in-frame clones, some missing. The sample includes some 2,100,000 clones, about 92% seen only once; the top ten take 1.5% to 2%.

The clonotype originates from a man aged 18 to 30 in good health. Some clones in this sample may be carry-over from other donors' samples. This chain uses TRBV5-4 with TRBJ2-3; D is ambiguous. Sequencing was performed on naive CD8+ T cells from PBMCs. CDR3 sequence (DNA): TGTGCCAGCAGCTCCCATCCCACAGATACGCAGTATTTT. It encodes CASSSHPTDTQYF. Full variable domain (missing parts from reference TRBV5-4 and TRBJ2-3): ETGVTQSPTHLIKTRGQQVTLRCSSQSGHNTVSWYQQALGQGPQFIFQYYREEENGRGNFPPRFSGLQFPNYSSELNVNALELDDSALYLCASSSHPTDTQYFGPGTRLTVL.